These 22 T cell receptor beta chains share one sample of origin, sequenced in a study of cytomegalovirus exposure and HLA in healthy donors. Primers: 60 Vbeta forward and 13 Jbeta reverse. Only in-frame clones appear in the TCRdb table, and some are missing; sequencing was by immunoSEQ multiplex PCR. The table has 80,000 or so clones, roughly 63% seen once. The sequenced sample consisted of PBMCs. These receptors were collected from a young man in good health and CMV-seropositive.

This clone appeared a few times. V is TRBV28 and J is TRBJ1-5; 11 bases fit TRBD1. The trim removed 7 bases at V and 6 bases at J, leaving 8 bases unmatched. This CDR3 is built from 15 residues. Germline V gene data show CDR1 as MDHEN and CDR2 as SYDVKM. CDR3 bases: TGTGCCAGCAAAAAGGGGGACAGGGGGGGTCAGCCCCAGCATTTT. Translation: CASKKGDRGGQPQHF.

The V gene is TRBV9, the J gene TRBJ2-2; the match to TRBD2 covers 14 bases. With 0 bases clipped from V and 0 bases from J, the junction kept 1 base outside the gene matches. This CDR3 comprises 18 residues. The germline V gene has CDR1 SGDLS and CDR2 YYNGEE. CDR3 sequence: CASSVGLAGGSNTGELFF. The CDR3 bases are TGTGCCAGCAGCGTAGGACTAGCGGGAGGGTCGAACACCGGGGAGCTGTTTTTT.

V is TRBV9 and J is TRBJ1-3; a weak D match, TRBD1 (6 bases). CDR3 length: 14 amino acids. CDR1 and CDR2 (germline): SGDLS, YYNGEE. V was pared by 3 bases and J by 8 bases, with 15 bases between. This CDR3 reads CASSGPGGGHTIYF. The CDR3 DNA is TGTGCCAGCAGCGGGCCGGGGGGCGGCCACACCATATATTTT. The whole variable domain, filled in from reference TRBV9 and TRBJ1-3, reads DSGVTQTPKHLITATGQRVTLRCSPRSGDLSVYWYQQSLDQGLQFLIQYYNGEERAKGNILERFSAQQFPDLHSELNLSSLELGDSALYFCASSGPGGGHTIYFGEGSWLTVV.

This clone has only a few counts. The chain links TRBV6-6 to TRBJ2-2, with D perhaps matching TRBD1 (5 bases). The germline V gene encodes CDR1 MNHNY and CDR2 SVGAGI (reference sequence). CDR3 size: 14 residues. V gave up 7 bases and J gave up 1 base, with 10 bases separating them. In DNA, the CDR3 is TGTGCCAGCACTTTTGGACAGAACACCGGGGAGCTGTTTTTT. Its translation is CASTFGQNTGELFF.

The gene calls are TRBV7-9 and TRBJ1-2; 9 bases map to TRBD1. V shed 1 base, J shed 8 bases, and the junction held 5 bases outside the gene matches. There are 14 residues in the CDR3. Germline CDR1 and CDR2: SEHNR and FQNEAQ (reference sequence). CDR3 amino acids: CASSLGDREMGYTF. The CDR3 DNA sequence: TGTGCCAGCAGCTTAGGGGACAGGGAAATGGGCTACACCTTC.

The V and J genes are TRBV30 and TRBJ1-6; D possibly corresponds to TRBD1 (5 bases). Trimming left V 3 bases short and J 6 bases short, with 12 bases between. CDR1 and CDR2 from the germline V gene are GTSNPN and SVGIG (reference sequence). This CDR3 is built from 14 residues. CDR3 coding DNA: TGTGCCTGGAGCGACGGACAAACTAATTCACCCCTCCACTTT. Translating it yields CAWSDGQTNSPLHF.

The chain employs TRBV5-6 and TRBJ2-5; 12 bases align to TRBD2. Trimming cost V 4 bases and J 4 bases; bases outside gene matches: 8. Germline V gene lookup returns CDR1 SGHDT and CDR2 YYEEEE. The CDR3 runs 16 residues. The CDR3 DNA reads as TGTGCCAGCAGCACCCCGCTAGCGGGGGGGCCAGAGACCCAGTACTTC. It codes for CASSTPLAGGPETQYF.

This chain uses TRBV9 with TRBJ2-2; a weak D match, TRBD1 (5 bases). This CDR3 contains 13 residues. The V end was cut by 6 bases, the J end by 6 bases, with 12 bases between. The germline gives CDR1 SGDLS, CDR2 YYNGEE. CDR3 amino acids: CASTQGWAGELFF. The DNA of the CDR3 is TGTGCCAGCACCCAGGGTTGGGCCGGGGAGCTGTTTTTT.

This clone was observed a handful of times. The chain couples TRBV27 to TRBJ1-5, with D hard to call. The CDR3 consists of 14 residues. Germline CDR1 and CDR2: MNHEY and SMNVEV (reference sequence). V lost 10 bases, J lost 6 bases, and 19 bases lay in between. The CDR3 DNA sequence: TGTGCCACAAGCGCCAGCAGAGGCACTCAGCCCCAGCATTTT. It is translated as CATSASRGTQPQHF.

The chain has TRBV5-1 and TRBJ2-3, with D perhaps matching TRBD2 (5 bases). The germline gives CDR1 SGHRS, CDR2 YFSETQ. The CDR3 sequence is 14 residues long. V gave up 0 bases and J gave up 2 bases, with 7 bases separating them. CDR3: CASSLGRPTDTQYF. CDR3 DNA: TGCGCCAGCAGCTTGGGGAGGCCCACAGATACGCAGTATTTT.

This clone has a handful of counts. The chain couples TRBV18 to TRBJ2-3; a weak D match, TRBD2 (6 bases). In germline, CDR1 is KGHSH, CDR2 LQKENI. This CDR3 has 16 residues. Trimming took off 4 bases at V and 4 bases at J, with 18 bases between the two ends. The chain's CDR3 is CASSHGTPRGPDTQYF. The CDR3 DNA reads as TGTGCCAGCTCACACGGGACTCCGCGGGGACCAGATACGCAGTATTTT.

The chain is built from TRBV25-1 and TRBJ1-6; 8 bases align to TRBD1. The germline CDR1 and CDR2 sequences are MGHDK and SYGVNS. The CDR3 loop spans 15 amino acids. Unmatched junction bases numbered 6, after V lost 2 bases and J lost 9 bases. Written as DNA, the CDR3 is TGTGCCAGCAGTGAACGACAGGGGATGGGTTCACCCCTCCACTTT. Translation: CASSERQGMGSPLHF.

The chain combines TRBV28 with TRBJ2-7, with TRBD2 matching 14 bases. J was trimmed by 4 bases and V by 4 bases; bases with no gene match: 3. The CDR3 contains 15 residues. Looked up from germline, CDR1 is MDHEN and CDR2 is SYDVKM. The CDR3 DNA reads as TGTGCCAGCAGTTCGGGGACTAGCGGGGGTTACGAGCAGTACTTC. Translated: CASSSGTSGGYEQYF.

The gene calls are TRBV28 and TRBJ2-1; 9 nucleotides agree with TRBD2. CDR1 and CDR2 (germline): MDHEN, SYDVKM. V shed 7 bases and J 6 bases; nucleotides not matched to a gene: 7. CDR3 length equals 14 residues. DNA for the CDR3: TGTGCCAGCAACCCGGGACTAGCCACCAATGAGCAGTTCTTC. It yields the protein CASNPGLATNEQFF.

This clone has just a few counts. V is TRBV27 and J is TRBJ1-1, with D uncertain. V was trimmed by 6 bases and J by 4 bases, leaving 12 bases between them. The CDR3 is 13 residues long. Germline loops: CDR1 MNHEY, CDR2 SMNVEV (reference sequence). CDR3 DNA: TGTGCCAGCAGCCGCCGGGGAGGCACTGAAGCTTTCTTT. Its translation: CASSRRGGTEAFF.

This chain joins TRBV6-1 and TRBJ1-2, with 9 bases aligning to TRBD1. The CDR3 is 13 amino acids. V dropped 6 bases and J dropped 8; count of bases not matched to a gene: 7. CDR1 and CDR2 (germline): MNHNS, SASEGT. CDR3 DNA sequence: TGTGCCAGCAGGGAACAGGGGGCAGGGGGCTACACCTTC. It encodes CASREQGAGGYTF.

The rearrangement uses TRBV28 and TRBJ2-7; D uncertain. Trimming cost V 5 bases and J 5 bases, with 7 bases left between them. Germline CDR1 is MDHEN and CDR2 is SYDVKM. This CDR3 has 11 residues. The CDR3 DNA reads as TGTGCCAGCAGTCTACTGGACGAGCAGTACTTC. This gives the protein CASSLLDEQYF.

This chain links TRBV9 with TRBJ2-1, with 10 bases that match TRBD2. The trim removed 0 bases at V and 8 bases at J, leaving 5 bases unmatched. The CDR3 runs to 15 residues. Germline CDR1 is SGDLS and CDR2 is YYNGEE. The CDR3 is CASSVAPSGGYEQFF. CDR3 sequence (DNA): TGTGCCAGCAGCGTAGCACCTAGCGGGGGCTATGAGCAGTTCTTC.

V usage is TRBV5-4 and J usage is TRBJ1-2; 7 nucleotides align to TRBD1. Germline assignment: CDR1 SGHNT and CDR2 YYREEE (reference sequence). This CDR3 comprises 14 residues. V was clipped by 2 bases and J by 4 bases; unmatched bases: 5. In DNA, the CDR3 is TGTGCCAGCAGCTTTACAGGGGTGAGCTATGGCTACACCTTC. Protein sequence: CASSFTGVSYGYTF.

The gene calls are TRBV11-3 and TRBJ2-7, with TRBD2 matching 9 bases. The V segment lost 0 bases and the J segment 3 bases; nucleotides outside the gene matches: 12. CDR1 SGHNT and CDR2 YENEEA come from the germline V gene. CDR3 length equals 18 residues. In DNA form, the CDR3 reads TGTGCCAGCAGCTTAGATGAGAGGGGGAGGACTAGCGACTACGAGCAGTACTTC. Translation gives CASSLDERGRTSDYEQYF.

The J gene is TRBJ1-6, the V gene TRBV19; 7 bases are a match to TRBD1. V dropped 7 bases and J dropped 8; count of bases not matched to a gene: 8. The CDR3 is 14 residues long. CDR1 is LNHDA and CDR2 is SQIVND in the germline V gene (reference sequence). The CDR3 DNA reads as TGTGCCAGTACTACAGGGGTTAAGGATTCACCCCTCCACTTT. Translating it yields CASTTGVKDSPLHF.

The chain links TRBV27 to TRBJ1-2; 9 bases match TRBD1. With 5 bases clipped from V and 5 bases from J, the junction kept 9 bases outside the gene matches. In germline, CDR1 is MNHEY, CDR2 SMNVEV (reference sequence). The CDR3 loop spans 15 amino acids. CDR3 sequence reads: CASSTITGGWYGYTF. The CDR3 nucleotides read TGTGCCAGCAGTACAATAACAGGGGGCTGGTATGGCTACACCTTC.